Each of the 30 T cell receptor beta chains below was sequenced from the same sample in a study of blood T cell repertoires in COVID-19. Clones were read by immunoSEQ multiplex PCR, and TCRdb kept only the in-frame ones, dropping some. Of roughly 80,000 clones in the sample, roughly 76% were seen once. Specimen: peripheral blood. These TCRs come from a man in his sixties or seventies with active or convalescent COVID-19.

The chain joins TRBV9 to TRBJ1-6; 9 bases line up with TRBD1. V was pared by 4 bases and J by 9 bases, with 8 bases of the junction left unmatched. The CDR3 is 15 amino acids. The germline CDR1 and CDR2 sequences are SGDLS and YYNGEE. The CDR3 spells CASSRTGEFGSPLHF. CDR3 DNA sequence: TGTGCCAGCAGCAGGACAGGGGAGTTTGGTTCACCCCTCCACTTT.

This chain's CDR3 is CASRLEGTEAFF. CDR3 coding DNA: TGCGCCAGCAGGCTGGAGGGCACTGAAGCTTTCTTT. This chain uses TRBV5-1 with TRBJ1-1; D not certain. The CDR3 extends over 12 amino acids. The germline gives CDR1 SGHRS, CDR2 YFSETQ. V was pared by 5 bases and J by 4 bases, with 9 bases between.

The V call is TRBV24-1, the J call TRBJ1-6, with D uncertain. V lost 4 bases and J 0 bases, leaving 3 bases between the germline ends. In germline, CDR1 is KGHDR, CDR2 SFDVKD. The CDR3 is 14 residues long. DNA for the CDR3: TGTGCCACCAGTGAGAGCTCCTATAATTCACCCCTCCACTTT. Translated: CATSESSYNSPLHF.

This chain's CDR3 is CASSKGQGAGGYTF. The CDR3 DNA reads TGTGCCAGCAGTAAGGGACAGGGGGCAGGAGGCTACACCTTC. This chain joins TRBV2 and TRBJ1-2; 12 bases line up with TRBD1. Germline CDR1 is SNHLY and CDR2 is FYNNEI. The CDR3 has 14 amino acids. Unmatched junction bases numbered 6, after V lost 5 bases and J lost 8 bases. The entire variable domain, with the rest obtained from reference TRBV2 and TRBJ1-2, is as follows: EPEVTQTPSHQVTQMGQEVILRCVPISNHLYFYWYRQILGQKVEFLVSFYNNEISEKSEIFDDQFSVERPDGSNFTLKIRSTKLEDSAMYFCASSKGQGAGGYTFGSGTRLTVV.

The rearrangement joins TRBV5-1 to TRBJ2-5, with 11 bases fitting TRBD2. Germline V CDR1 and CDR2: SGHRS, YFSETQ. V shed 4 bases, J shed 2 bases, and the junction held 4 bases outside the gene matches. CDR3 length equals 15 residues. The CDR3 here is CASSMASGGQETQYF. DNA of the CDR3: TGCGCCAGCAGCATGGCTAGCGGGGGGCAAGAGACCCAGTACTTC.

V usage is TRBV24-1 and J usage is TRBJ2-7, with a weak D call TRBD2 (6 bases). V lost 6 bases and J 6 bases, leaving 11 bases between the germline ends. CDR1 is KGHDR and CDR2 is SFDVKD in the germline V gene. CDR3 size: 12 residues. The CDR3, as DNA: TGTGCCACCAGTAGAGGAGGGTCCGAGCAGTACTTC. Amino acids: CATSRGGSEQYF.

The chain links TRBV19 to TRBJ2-1; 11 bases agree with TRBD2. Per the germline V gene, CDR1 is LNHDA and CDR2 is SQIVND (reference sequence). V trimming: 6 bases; J trimming: 8 bases; junction bases outside the gene matches: 12. CDR3 length equals 16 residues. CDR3: CASRELAGGHDDEQFF. DNA of the CDR3: TGTGCCAGTAGAGAGTTAGCGGGGGGGCACGACGATGAGCAGTTCTTC.

This clone was recorded only once. The chain combines TRBV29-1 with TRBJ1-1; no clear D. The CDR3 consists of 11 residues. Germline CDR1 reads SQVTM; CDR2 reads ANQGSEA. The V and J ends lost 5 bases and 5 bases respectively, with 9 bases between them. The CDR3 bases are TGCAGCGTTCTGGGAGGGACTGAAGCTTTCTTT. Amino acid sequence: CSVLGGTEAFF.

The V and J genes are TRBV19 and TRBJ2-5, with D possibly being TRBD1 (5 bases). V lost 5 bases and J 5 bases, leaving 15 bases between the germline ends. The CDR3 covers 14 residues. CDR1 and CDR2 from the germline V gene are LNHDA and SQIVND (reference sequence). In nucleotides, the CDR3 is TGTGCCAGTAGTCCATCAGGGATCATGGAGACCCAGTACTTC. It encodes CASSPSGIMETQYF.

The genes are TRBV5-1 and TRBJ2-3, with 10 bases lining up with TRBD2. V shed 4 bases, J shed 1 base, and the junction held 6 bases outside the gene matches. From germline, CDR1 is SGHRS and CDR2 YFSETQ. CDR3 length: 16 residues. The CDR3 bases are TGCGCCAGCAGCCCGGATCTAGCGGGGGGCACAGATACGCAGTATTTT. This translates into CASSPDLAGGTDTQYF. The full variable domain, rest sourced from reference TRBV5-1 and TRBJ2-3, is KAGVTQTPRYLIKTRGQQVTLSCSPISGHRSVSWYQQTPGQGLQFLFEYFSETQRNKGNFPGRFSGRQFSNSRSEMNVSTLELGDSALYLCASSPDLAGGTDTQYFGPGTRLTVL.

The CDR3 loop reads CASSLFPDWDRYNEQFF. CDR3 sequence (DNA): TGTGCCAGCAGCTTATTTCCCGATTGGGACAGATACAATGAGCAGTTCTTC. The chain is built from TRBV7-9 and TRBJ2-1, with TRBD1 matching over 7 bases. V was pared by 2 bases and J by 4 bases, with 11 bases of the junction left unmatched. The CDR3 spans 17 residues. CDR1 is SEHNR, CDR2 FQNEAQ, per germline (reference sequence).

This CDR3 reads CATSRGTAGSEEKLFF. The CDR3 DNA sequence: TGTGCCACCAGCAGGGGGACAGCGGGCAGTGAGGAAAAACTGTTTTTT. The chain carries TRBV15 and TRBJ1-4; 7 bases are shared with TRBD1. The V and J ends lost 3 bases and 8 bases, in that order; junction bases with no gene match: 12. CDR1 is LNHNV, CDR2 YYDKDF, per germline (reference sequence). CDR3 length equals 16 residues.

J is TRBJ1-6 and V is TRBV2; TRBD1 aligns across 7 bases. The length of the CDR3 is 13 residues. CDR1 is SNHLY, CDR2 FYNNEI, per germline. J lost 9 bases, V lost 8 bases, and 7 bases had no gene match. CDR3 nucleotide sequence: TGTGCCAGCGGGACAGCCCACGGTTCACCCCTCCACTTT. This codes for CASGTAHGSPLHF.

This clone was detected only a few times. The gene calls are TRBV2 and TRBJ1-1; 7 bases map to TRBD1. CDR1 and CDR2 from the germline V gene are SNHLY and FYNNEI. V trimming: 5 bases; J trimming: 13 bases; junction bases outside the gene matches: 13. The CDR3 runs to 13 residues. The DNA of the CDR3 is TGTGCCAGCAGTACAGGGGACCAACGCCAGGGTTTCTTT. Translated: CASSTGDQRQGFF.

Here the CDR3 reads CVTPVSCVGTSTDTQYF. In DNA, the CDR3 is TGCGTTACTCCCGTTTCCTGTGTAGGGACTAGCACAGATACGCAGTATTTT. The genes are TRBV23-1 and TRBJ2-3; D is perhaps TRBD2 (6 bases). TRBV23-1 is assigned to the ORF class and has an uncertain function. This CDR3 comprises 17 residues.

This rearrangement joins TRBV6-5 to TRBJ1-3; D ambiguous. The CDR3 runs to 14 residues. Per the germline V gene, CDR1 is MNHEY and CDR2 is SVGAGI. V lost 6 bases and J lost 0, with 9 bases in between. CDR3 loop: CASSNPSSGNTIYF. DNA of the CDR3: TGTGCCAGCAGCAACCCTAGCTCTGGAAACACCATATATTTT.

This rearrangement joins TRBV2 to TRBJ1-6; D gene ambiguous. CDR1 SNHLY and CDR2 FYNNEI come from the germline V gene. The V end lost 7 bases, the J end lost 10 bases, and 14 bases lay between the germline ends. This CDR3 is built from 13 residues. For the CDR3, the DNA is TGTGCCAGCATCCGAGAAATCGAATCACCCCTCCACTTT. Protein product: CASIREIESPLHF.

The V gene is TRBV6-2 or TRBV6-3, the J gene TRBJ2-1; 13 positions match TRBD2. This CDR3 region has 19 residues. Trimming took 4 bases from V and 6 from J; bases not matched to a gene: 15. Germline V CDR1 and CDR2: MNHEY, SVGEGT. The CDR3 DNA is TGTGCCAGCAGTTCCTCACTAGCGGGGGGGCCTTTTCGTTCCAATGAGCAGTTCTTC. The encoded protein is CASSSSLAGGPFRSNEQFF.

This rearrangement joins TRBV25-1 to TRBJ2-7; 7 nucleotides align to TRBD1. V dropped 10 bases and J dropped 7; count of bases not matched to a gene: 7. From germline, CDR1 is MGHDK and CDR2 SYGVNS. This CDR3 region has 11 residues. CDR3 sequence: CATGTAAEQYF. The CDR3 DNA follows: TGTGCCACTGGGACAGCCGCGGAGCAGTACTTC.

The rearrangement uses TRBV30 and TRBJ1-2; D is perhaps TRBD1 (5 bases). This CDR3 comprises 11 residues. V lost 3 bases and J lost 12, with 14 bases in between. From germline, CDR1 is GTSNPN and CDR2 SVGIG (reference sequence). The CDR3 loop is CAWSQEGRNTF. As DNA, the CDR3 is TGTGCCTGGAGCCAAGAGGGGAGGAACACCTTC.

The chain recombines TRBV3-1 (or the pseudogene TRBV3-2) with TRBJ2-5, with D tentatively TRBD1 (5 bases). Trimming stripped 3 bases from V and 5 bases from J, with 10 bases between. The CDR3 contains 13 residues. Germline CDR1 LGHDT, CDR2 YNNKEL (reference sequence). CDR3 nucleotides: TGTGCCAGCAGCCACTCGGCAGGGGAGACCCAGTACTTC. It specifies CASSHSAGETQYF.

This clone was found a few times. V usage is TRBV5-4 and J usage is TRBJ2-5; D not resolved. Trimming pared 0 bases from V and 3 bases from J, leaving 12 bases between. The V gene's germline CDR1 is SGHNT and CDR2 YYREEE (reference sequence). This CDR3 has 15 amino acids. The CDR3 nucleotides read TGTGCCAGCAGCTTGGTAATAGCTGGAAAAGAGACCCAGTACTTC. Translation gives CASSLVIAGKETQYF.

The CDR3 nucleotides read TGTGCCAGCAGTTGGACGGAGGGTTATTCACCCCTCCACTTT. Protein: CASSWTEGYSPLHF. The V and J genes are TRBV5-5 and TRBJ1-6; no firm D call. The CDR3 runs 14 residues. Trimming took off 5 bases at V and 8 bases at J, with 14 bases between the two ends. Germline lookup yields CDR1 SGHKS and CDR2 YYEKEE (reference sequence).

This sequence joins TRBV4-1 and TRBJ2-3; 7 bases line up with TRBD2. The CDR3 length is 16 residues. The germline V gene has CDR1 MGHRA and CDR2 YSYEKL. Trimming at V came to 4 bases and at J to 2 bases, leaving 9 bases not matched to a gene. The CDR3 DNA reads TGCGCCAGCAGCCGCTCCGGGGGGTCGATCACAGATACGCAGTATTTT. This encodes CASSRSGGSITDTQYF.

The rearrangement joins TRBV10-3 to TRBJ2-3; 8 bases agree with TRBD2. Germline V gene lookup returns CDR1 ENHRY and CDR2 SYGVKD. The CDR3 consists of 16 residues. V trimming: 0 bases; J trimming: 3 bases; junction bases outside the gene matches: 5. The CDR3 DNA is TGTGCCATCAGTGAGTCTTGGAGCGGGGGAACAGATACGCAGTATTTT. Translated: CAISESWSGGTDTQYF.

Only a few counts were recorded for this clone. V is TRBV19 and J is TRBJ1-2; 9 nucleotides line up with TRBD1. The CDR3 loop spans 13 amino acids. V shed 5 bases, J shed 6 bases, and the junction held 4 bases outside the gene matches. Germline values: CDR1 LNHDA, CDR2 SQIVND (reference sequence). The CDR3 sequence is CASSPQGADGYTF. In DNA, the CDR3 is TGTGCCAGTAGTCCACAGGGGGCTGATGGCTACACCTTC.

The chain carries TRBV6-5 and TRBJ2-7, with a weak D call TRBD1 (5 bases). The CDR3 sequence is 15 residues long. V gave up 7 bases and J gave up 3 bases, with 19 bases separating them. Germline loops: CDR1 MNHEY, CDR2 SVGAGI. The CDR3 reads CASNPNQGRLYEQYF. For the CDR3, the DNA is TGTGCCAGCAATCCCAATCAGGGCCGGCTCTACGAGCAGTACTTC.

The chain combines TRBV5-1 with TRBJ1-4, with 10 bases identical to TRBD1. Germline assignment: CDR1 SGHRS and CDR2 YFSETQ. This CDR3 is built from 16 residues. V lost 2 bases, J lost 8 bases, and 9 bases stayed unmatched. The CDR3 DNA is TGCGCCAGCAGCTTACAACCCGGGACAGGGGCGGAAAAACTGTTTTTT. It translates to CASSLQPGTGAEKLFF.

The chain couples TRBV5-1 to TRBJ2-7; TRBD2 matches at 11 bases. The CDR3 loop spans 15 amino acids. The V and J ends lost 2 bases and 7 bases, in that order; junction bases with no gene match: 8. CDR1 and CDR2 from the germline V gene are SGHRS and YFSETQ. The CDR3: CASSFRSGGAGEQYF. In DNA form, the CDR3 reads TGCGCCAGCAGCTTCCGTAGCGGGGGGGCTGGAGAGCAGTACTTC.

The chain joins TRBV6-6 to TRBJ1-3, with D uncertain. The CDR3 has 12 amino acids. CDR1 is MNHNY, CDR2 SVGAGI, per germline (reference sequence). The germline V and J ends were trimmed by 6 bases and 4 bases, with 7 bases remaining between them. In nucleotides, the CDR3 is TGTGCCAGCAGCCAACAGGGAAACACCATATATTTT. Amino acids: CASSQQGNTIYF.